This T cell receptor (beta chain) was recovered during a study of T cell repertoires in cytomegalovirus infection. MiXCR was run by TCRdb on the reads, yielding one entry per CDR3 protein. The table has 100,000 or so distinct CDR3 sequences, around 22% seen once; the top ten hold approximately 40%. Germline loops: CDR1 SGHTA, CDR2 FQGNSA. With V trimmed by 2 bases and J by 8 bases, 7 bases remained unmatched. The CDR3 is made up of 15 amino acids. This clonotype was counted ten times or more. The chain has TRBV7-2 and TRBJ1-4, with 8 bases that match TRBD1. The sequence was collected from a human donor in good health (CMV status not recorded). Some clones in this sample may be carry-over from other donors' samples. The sample was CD8+ T cells from PBMCs. The CDR3 coding sequence is TGTGCCAGCAGCTTACGTCTGGACAGGGCAGAAAAACTGTTTTTT. Its protein product is CASSLRLDRAEKLFF.